This paragraph reports one T cell receptor beta chain. The antigen remains undetermined. Treatment reported: approximately 9-day PBMC culture with coronavirus spike peptide pools or control peptides (ViraFEST assay). IL-2 (around 9.1 IU/ml) and peptide pools (approximately 9.8 ug/ml) were added to cultures of around 2 million PBMCs per well. The entry originates in a study of vaccination and CD4 T cells after COVID-19. Study as a whole: Each person enrolled got two BNT162b2 or mRNA-1273 vaccine doses. Study-level findings and limits: SARS-CoV-2-reactive clonotype medians increased from around 19 to 38, not significantly.

Cultured CD4+ T cells had their DNA profiled by the Oncomine TCR Beta short-read assay. TCRdb called the PCR reads again in MiXCR, with one record for every CDR3 protein. This table has about 13,000 distinct CDR3 sequences, 25% to 30% appearing once. V was trimmed by 0 bases and J by 5 bases, leaving 8 bases between them. Germline V gene lookup returns CDR1 SGHNT and CDR2 YENEEA. The CDR3 extends over 15 amino acids. This TCR derives from a human donor who had recovered from COVID-19. The sequencing sample was made of CD4+ T cells from blood, cultured in vitro. The chain has TRBV11-3 and TRBJ1-6, with D tentatively TRBD1 (5 bases). CDR3 protein: CASSLDGTDNSPLHF. CDR3 DNA sequence: TGTGCCAGCAGCTTAGATGGGACGGATAATTCACCCCTCCACTTT.